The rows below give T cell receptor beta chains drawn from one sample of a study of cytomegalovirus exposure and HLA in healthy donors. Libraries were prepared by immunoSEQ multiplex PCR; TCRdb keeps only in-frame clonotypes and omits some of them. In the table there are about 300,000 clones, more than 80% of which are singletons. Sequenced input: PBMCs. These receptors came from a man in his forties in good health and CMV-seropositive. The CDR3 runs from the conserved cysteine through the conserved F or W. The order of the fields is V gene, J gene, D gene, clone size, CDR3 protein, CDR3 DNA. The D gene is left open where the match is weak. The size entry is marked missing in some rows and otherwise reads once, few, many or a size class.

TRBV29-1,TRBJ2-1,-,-,CSVGRGPSYNEQFF,TGCAGCGTTGGTCGGGGTCCCTCCTACAATGAGCAGTTCTTC
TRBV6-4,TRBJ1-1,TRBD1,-,CASSDGGQVPPSFF,TGTGCCAGCAGTGACGGGGGACAGGTCCCTCCGTCTTTCTTT
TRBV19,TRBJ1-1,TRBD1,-,CATFSGQLNTEAFF,TGTGCCACATTCTCGGGACAGCTCAACACTGAAGCTTTCTTT
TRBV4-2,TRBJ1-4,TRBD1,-,CASSQEGTGKLTNEKLFF,TGTGCCAGCAGCCAAGAGGGGACAGGGAAGTTGACTAATGAAAAACTGTTTTTT
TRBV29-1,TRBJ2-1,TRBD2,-,CSVDGGGGRAHEQFF,TGCAGCGTGGACGGTGGGGGCGGGAGGGCCCATGAGCAGTTCTTC
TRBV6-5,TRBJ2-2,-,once,CASSYAIDRFTGELFF,TGTGCCAGCAGTTACGCAATCGACAGGTTTACCGGGGAGCTGTTTTTT
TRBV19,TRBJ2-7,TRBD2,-,CASSEPGAGTYEQYF,TGTGCCAGTAGTGAGCCGGGAGCGGGAACCTACGAGCAGTACTTC
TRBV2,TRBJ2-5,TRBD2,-,CASSGRAGETQYF,TGTGCCAGCAGCGGGAGGGCTGGGGAGACCCAGTACTTC
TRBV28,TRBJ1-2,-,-,CASSLGQVYGYTF,TGTGCCAGCAGTTTAGGGCAGGTCTATGGCTACACCTTC
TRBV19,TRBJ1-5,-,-,CASSDSYNQPQHF,TGTGCCAGTAGCGACAGTTACAATCAGCCCCAGCATTTT
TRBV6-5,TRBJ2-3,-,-,CASQQGPDTQYF,TGTGCCAGCCAACAGGGTCCAGATACGCAGTATTTT
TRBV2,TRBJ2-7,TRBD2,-,CASRPRLAGTYEQYF,TGTGCCAGCAGACCAAGACTAGCGGGAACGTACGAGCAGTACTTC
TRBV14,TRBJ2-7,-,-,CASSRNRKYEQYF,TGTGCCAGCAGCCGCAACAGGAAGTACGAGCAGTACTTC
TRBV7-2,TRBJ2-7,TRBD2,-,CASSSLAGGEQYF,TGTGCCAGCAGCAGTCTAGCGGGAGGCGAGCAGTACTTC
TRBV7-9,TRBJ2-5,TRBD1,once,CASSLGDRGFQETQYF,TGTGCCAGCAGCTTAGGCGACAGGGGCTTCCAAGAGACCCAGTACTTC
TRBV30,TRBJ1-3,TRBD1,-,CAWRDRGDTIYF,TGTGCCTGGAGGGACAGGGGGGACACCATATATTTT
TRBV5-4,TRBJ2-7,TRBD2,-,CASSFGTSGSYEQYF,TGTGCCAGCAGCTTCGGGACTAGCGGCTCCTACGAGCAGTACTTC
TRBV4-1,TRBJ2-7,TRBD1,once,CASSQEKGDRGKLDEQYF,TGCGCCAGCAGCCAAGAAAAGGGGGACAGGGGCAAGTTAGACGAGCAGTACTTC
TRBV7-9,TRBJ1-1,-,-,CASSLDQDTEAFF,TGTGCCAGCAGCTTAGACCAGGACACTGAAGCTTTCTTT
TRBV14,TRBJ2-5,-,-,CASSQGETPFFAQYF,TGTGCCAGCAGCCAAGGAGAAACCCCATTCTTTGCCCAGTACTTC
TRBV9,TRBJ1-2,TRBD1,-,CASTPQQGDNGYTF,TGTGCCAGCACCCCTCAACAGGGGGATAATGGCTACACCTTC
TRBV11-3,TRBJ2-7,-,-,CASSSDSGHGTYEQYF,TGTGCCAGCAGCTCAGATAGCGGTCACGGAACCTACGAGCAGTACTTC
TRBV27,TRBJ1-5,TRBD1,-,CASSVQGSNQPQHF,TGTGCCAGCAGCGTACAGGGGAGCAATCAGCCCCAGCATTTT
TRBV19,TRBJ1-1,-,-,CASSALAGQQNTEAFF,TGTGCCAGTAGTGCGCTGGCGGGGCAGCAGAACACTGAAGCTTTCTTT